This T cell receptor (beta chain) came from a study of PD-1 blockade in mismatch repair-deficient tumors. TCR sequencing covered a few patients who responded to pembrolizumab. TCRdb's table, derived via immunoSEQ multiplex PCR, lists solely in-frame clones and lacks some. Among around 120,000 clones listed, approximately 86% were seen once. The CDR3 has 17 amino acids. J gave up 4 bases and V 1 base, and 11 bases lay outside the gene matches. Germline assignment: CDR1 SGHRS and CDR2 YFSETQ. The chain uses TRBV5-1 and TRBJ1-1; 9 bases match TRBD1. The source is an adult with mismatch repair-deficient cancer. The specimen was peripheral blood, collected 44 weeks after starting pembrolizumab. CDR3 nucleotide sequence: TGCGCCAGCAGCTTGAATCCCGGACAGGGGACGCGCACTGAAGCTTTCTTT. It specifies CASSLNPGQGTRTEAFF.